A selection of T cell receptor beta chains follows, all from one sample in a study of shared clonotypes between healthy human individuals. Measured with immunoSEQ multiplex PCR; TCRdb has only the in-frame clones, and not every one. This sample yields about 580,000 clones, of which nearly 98% are seen a single time; 0.3% belongs to the top ten. The specimen was naive CD8+ T cells sorted from blood. The source of these receptors is a man aged 25 to 40 in good health. CDR3s include the opening cysteine and the closing phenylalanine or tryptophan. The D gene is left open where the match is weak. Clone size is shown for a subset of rows, as once, few, many or a class of expanded clone.

cdr3_aa cdr3_nt clone_size j_call v_call d_call
CASSTGSNEKLFF TGTGCCAGCTCCACGGGAAGTAATGAAAAACTGTTTTTT . TRBJ1-4 TRBV9 .
CASSLAAEQFF TGTGCCAGCAGCCTAGCGGCAGAGCAGTTCTTC . TRBJ2-1 TRBV5-4 TRBD2
CASSDVPGGNQPQHF TGCGCCAGCAGTGACGTCCCGGGAGGCAATCAGCCCCAGCATTTT . TRBJ1-5 TRBV10-2 .
CAWSAFRYEQYF TGTGCCTGGAGTGCTTTTAGGTACGAGCAGTACTTC . TRBJ2-7 TRBV30 .
CASSFQPTSGVEGEQYF TGTGCCAGCAGCTTTCAACCCACTAGCGGAGTGGAGGGGGAGCAGTACTTC . TRBJ2-7 TRBV7-9 TRBD2
CASSFYVQGAGELFF TGTGCCAGCAGTTTCTATGTACAGGGGGCCGGGGAGCTGTTTTTT . TRBJ2-2 TRBV27 TRBD1
CASSLYSGYTGELFF TGTGCCAGCAGCTTGTATTCGGGTTACACCGGGGAGCTGTTTTTT once TRBJ2-2 TRBV5-4 .
CASSGEEGLADYNEQFF TGTGCCAGCAGCGGGGAGGAGGGACTAGCGGATTACAATGAGCAGTTCTTC . TRBJ2-1 TRBV9 TRBD2
CASSHLNEQYF TGTGCCAGCAGTCACTTAAACGAGCAGTACTTC . TRBJ2-7 TRBV6-5 .
CASSLLGPNTYEQYF TGCGCCAGCAGCTTGTTAGGGCCCAACACCTACGAGCAGTACTTC . TRBJ2-7 TRBV5-1 .
CASSLRLSSYEQYF TGTGCCAGCAGCTTAAGGCTATCCTCCTACGAGCAGTACTTC . TRBJ2-7 TRBV11-2 .
CASSLKRSSYEQYF TGTGCCAGCAGCTTGAAGAGGAGCTCCTACGAGCAGTACTTC . TRBJ2-7 TRBV27 .
CASSLSGNTIYF TGTGCCAGCAGCTTATCAGGGAACACCATATATTTT . TRBJ1-3 TRBV7-9 .
CASSATLAGRNEQFF TGTGCCAGCAGCGCGACACTAGCGGGAAGGAATGAGCAGTTCTTC once TRBJ2-1 TRBV9 TRBD2
CASSFTSEGYEQYF TGTGCCAGCAGCTTCACTAGCGAGGGCTACGAGCAGTACTTC . TRBJ2-7 TRBV7-9 TRBD2
CASRWVAGREQFF TGCGCCAGCAGGTGGGTAGCGGGACGTGAGCAGTTCTTC . TRBJ2-1 TRBV10-2 TRBD2
CASSLEQGTSYEQYF TGTGCCAGCAGCTTGGAGCAGGGAACCTCCTACGAGCAGTACTTC . TRBJ2-7 TRBV5-8 .
CASSRVGDRVTEAFF TGTGCCAGCAGCCGGGTGGGGGACAGGGTCACTGAAGCTTTCTTT once TRBJ1-1 TRBV28 TRBD1
CASSSMGQGNTEAFF TGTGCCAGCAGTTCCATGGGACAGGGGAACACTGAAGCTTTCTTT . TRBJ1-1 TRBV28 TRBD1
CASSLPGQGDTEAFF TGTGCCAGCTCATTACCGGGACAGGGTGACACTGAAGCTTTCTTT . TRBJ1-1 TRBV18 TRBD1
CASSYPGADTQYF TGTGCCAGCAGTTACCCGGGTGCAGATACGCAGTATTTT . TRBJ2-3 TRBV27 .
CASSLDLRPYEQYF TGTGCCAGCAGCTTGGATCTCAGACCTTACGAGCAGTACTTC . TRBJ2-7 TRBV5-6 .
CASSLGSSGPYEQYF TGTGCCAGCAGTTTAGGGTCTAGCGGCCCCTACGAGCAGTACTTC . TRBJ2-7 TRBV27 TRBD2
CATYEGGADTQYF TGTGCTACCTACGAGGGGGGCGCAGATACGCAGTATTTT . TRBJ2-3 TRBV13 .
CASSEWALGTADTQYF TGTGCCAGCAGTGAGTGGGCTTTAGGTACCGCAGATACGCAGTATTTT . TRBJ2-3 TRBV6-1 .
CASSPLAGYEQYF TGTGCCAGCAGCCCACTAGCGGGATACGAGCAGTACTTC . TRBJ2-7 TRBV14 TRBD2
CSVGDRVEAFF TGCAGCGTTGGGGACAGGGTTGAAGCTTTCTTT . TRBJ1-1 TRBV29-1 TRBD1
CASSLADTDTQYF TGTGCCAGCAGTTTAGCTGACACAGATACGCAGTATTTT . TRBJ2-3 TRBV27 .
CASSAPSGTGAYEQYF TGTGCCAGCAGCGCACCGTCAGGGACAGGGGCCTACGAGCAGTACTTC . TRBJ2-7 TRBV7-9 TRBD1
CASRVKGDEKLFF TGTGCCAGCAGAGTGAAGGGGGATGAAAAACTGTTTTTT . TRBJ1-4 TRBV6-1 .
CASSLEGLAGWSDEQYF TGCGCCAGCAGCTTGGAGGGGCTAGCGGGATGGTCGGACGAGCAGTACTTC . TRBJ2-7 TRBV5-1 TRBD2
CASSLEGSDIQYF TGTGCCAGCAGCTTAGAGGGTTCAGACATTCAGTACTTC . TRBJ2-4 TRBV7-9 .
CASSTSPAGWNTGELFF TGTGCCAGCAGTACCAGCCCAGCAGGGTGGAACACCGGGGAGCTGTTTTTT . TRBJ2-2 TRBV25-1 .
CASSLGYNEQFF TGTGCCAGCAGCTTAGGGTACAATGAGCAGTTCTTC . TRBJ2-1 TRBV7-8 .
CASSFTVVHNQETQYF TGTGCCAGCAGCTTTACTGTTGTGCACAATCAAGAGACCCAGTACTTC . TRBJ2-5 TRBV11-2 .
CATSPDSSNTGELFF TGTGCCACCAGCCCCGACAGCTCGAACACCGGGGAGCTGTTTTTT once TRBJ2-2 TRBV15 .
CASSRGTDYTINYGYTF TGTGCCAGCAGCCGAGGGACCGACTATACCATTAACTATGGCTACACCTTC . TRBJ1-2 TRBV7-9 .
CASSQWAGPNYGYTF TGCGCCAGCAGCCAGTGGGCCGGGCCTAACTATGGCTACACCTTC once TRBJ1-2 TRBV4-1 .
CASSMRSTEAFF TGTGCCAGTAGTATGCGGAGCACTGAAGCTTTCTTT . TRBJ1-1 TRBV19 .
CASSPMKEPGPTNNEQFF TGCGCCAGCAGCCCCATGAAAGAGCCAGGGCCCACTAACAATGAGCAGTTCTTC . TRBJ2-1 TRBV4-3 .
CASSPDSSNEQFF TGCGCCAGCAGCCCCGACTCCTCCAATGAGCAGTTCTTC . TRBJ2-1 TRBV4-1 .
CASSETLGGMNEQYF TGTGCCAGCAGTGAAACCCTGGGGGGAATGAACGAGCAGTACTTC . TRBJ2-7 TRBV6-1 .
CAIDKAGNTIYF TGCGCGATTGACAAAGCTGGAAACACCATATATTTT once TRBJ1-3 TRBV23-1 .
CASSSRGRSYEQYF TGTGCCAGCAGTTCACGGGGCCGTTCCTACGAGCAGTACTTC . TRBJ2-7 TRBV27 .
CASSPGPYEQYF TGTGCCAGCAGTCCAGGTCCCTACGAGCAGTACTTC . TRBJ2-7 TRBV27 .
CASSYGRHGELFF TGTGCCAGCAGTTATGGCAGACACGGGGAGCTGTTTTTT . TRBJ2-2 TRBV6-5 .
CASSVDRANEQFF TGTGCCAGCAGCGTGGACAGGGCCAATGAGCAGTTCTTC once TRBJ2-1 TRBV9 TRBD1
CASSLAQADEQYF TGTGCCAGCAGCTTGGCGCAGGCTGACGAGCAGTACTTC . TRBJ2-7 TRBV5-8 .
CASSTTKTSGRAPLRNTQYF TGTGCCAGTAGCACTACCAAGACTAGCGGGAGGGCCCCCCTCCGCAATACGCAGTATTTT . TRBJ2-3 TRBV19 TRBD2
CASSLGTNTGELFF TGTGCCAGCAGCTTGGGGACCAACACCGGGGAGCTGTTTTTT once TRBJ2-2 TRBV5-4 .
CASSPGQLEAFF TGTGCCAGCAGCCCTGGACAGTTAGAAGCTTTCTTT once TRBJ1-1 TRBV7-9 .
CASSLGLGGDEQFF TGTGCCAGCAGCTTAGGCCTTGGGGGAGATGAGCAGTTCTTC . TRBJ2-1 TRBV13 .
CAGRSGAGEQFF TGTGCCGGAAGGTCCGGGGCCGGTGAGCAGTTCTTC . TRBJ2-1 TRBV27 .